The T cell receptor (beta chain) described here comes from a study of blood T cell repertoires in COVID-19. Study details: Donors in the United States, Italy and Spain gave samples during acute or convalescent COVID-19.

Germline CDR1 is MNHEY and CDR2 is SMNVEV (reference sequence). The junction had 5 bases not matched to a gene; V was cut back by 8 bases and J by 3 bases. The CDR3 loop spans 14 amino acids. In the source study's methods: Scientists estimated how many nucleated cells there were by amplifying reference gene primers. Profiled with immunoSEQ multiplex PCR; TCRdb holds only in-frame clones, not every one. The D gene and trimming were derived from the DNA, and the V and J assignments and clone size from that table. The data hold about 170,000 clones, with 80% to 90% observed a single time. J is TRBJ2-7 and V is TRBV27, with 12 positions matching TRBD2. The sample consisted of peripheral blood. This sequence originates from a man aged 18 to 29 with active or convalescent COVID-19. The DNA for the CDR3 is TGTGCCAGCTCCTGGACTAGCGGGAACTACGAGCAGTACTTC. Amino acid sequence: CASSWTSGNYEQYF.